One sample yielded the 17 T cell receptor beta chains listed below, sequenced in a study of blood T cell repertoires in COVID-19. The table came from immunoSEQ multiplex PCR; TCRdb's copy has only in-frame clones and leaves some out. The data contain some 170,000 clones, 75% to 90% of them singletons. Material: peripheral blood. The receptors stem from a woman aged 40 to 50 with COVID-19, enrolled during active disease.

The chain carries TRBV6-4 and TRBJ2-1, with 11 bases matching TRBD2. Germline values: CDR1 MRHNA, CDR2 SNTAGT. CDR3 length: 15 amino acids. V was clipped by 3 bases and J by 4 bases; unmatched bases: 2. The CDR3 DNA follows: TGTGCCAGCAGTGATCTAGCGGGGGGATACAATGAGCAGTTCTTC. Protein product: CASSDLAGGYNEQFF.

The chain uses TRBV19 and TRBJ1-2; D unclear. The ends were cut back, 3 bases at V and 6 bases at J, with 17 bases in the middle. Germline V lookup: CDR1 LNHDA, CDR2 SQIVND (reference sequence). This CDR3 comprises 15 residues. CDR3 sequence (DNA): TGTGCCAGTAGTATGCTTGAGAACCATCTCGATGGCTACACCTTC. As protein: CASSMLENHLDGYTF. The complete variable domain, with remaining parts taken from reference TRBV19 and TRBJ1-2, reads DGGITQSPKYLFRKEGQNVTLSCEQNLNHDAMYWYRQDPGQGLRLIYYSQIVNDFQKGDIAEGYSVSREKKESFPLTVTSAQKNPTAFYLCASSMLENHLDGYTFGSGTRLTVV.

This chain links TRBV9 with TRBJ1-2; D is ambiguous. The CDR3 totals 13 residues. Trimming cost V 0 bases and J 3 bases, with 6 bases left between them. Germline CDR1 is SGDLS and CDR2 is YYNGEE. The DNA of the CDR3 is TGTGCCAGCAGCGTAGACGAGGACTATGGCTACACCTTC. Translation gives CASSVDEDYGYTF.

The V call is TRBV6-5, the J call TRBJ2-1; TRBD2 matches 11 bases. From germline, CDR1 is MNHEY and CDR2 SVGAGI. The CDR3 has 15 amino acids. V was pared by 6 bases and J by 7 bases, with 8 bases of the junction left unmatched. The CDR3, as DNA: TGTGCCAGCAGCTTTAGCGGGGGGGCCCTGAATGAGCAGTTCTTC. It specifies CASSFSGGALNEQFF.

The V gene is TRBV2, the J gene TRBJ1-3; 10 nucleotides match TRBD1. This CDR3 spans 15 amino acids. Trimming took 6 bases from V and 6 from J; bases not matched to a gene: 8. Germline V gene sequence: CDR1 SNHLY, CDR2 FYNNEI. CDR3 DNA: TGTGCCAGCAGCATCGGGACAGGGGAAACAAACACCATATATTTT. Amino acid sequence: CASSIGTGETNTIYF.

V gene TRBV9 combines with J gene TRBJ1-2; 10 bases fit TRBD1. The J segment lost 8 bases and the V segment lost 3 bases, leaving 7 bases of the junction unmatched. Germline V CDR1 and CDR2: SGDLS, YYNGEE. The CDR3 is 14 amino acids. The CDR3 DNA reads TGTGCCAGCAGCGCAAGGGACAGGGGTATAGGCTACACCTTC. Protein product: CASSARDRGIGYTF.

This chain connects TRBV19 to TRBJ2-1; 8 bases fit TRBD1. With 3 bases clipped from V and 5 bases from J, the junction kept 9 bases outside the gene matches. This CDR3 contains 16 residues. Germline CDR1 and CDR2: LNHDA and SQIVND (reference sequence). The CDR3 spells CASSMPGRGPDNEQFF. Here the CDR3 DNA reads TGTGCCAGTAGTATGCCCGGCAGGGGGCCTGACAATGAGCAGTTCTTC.

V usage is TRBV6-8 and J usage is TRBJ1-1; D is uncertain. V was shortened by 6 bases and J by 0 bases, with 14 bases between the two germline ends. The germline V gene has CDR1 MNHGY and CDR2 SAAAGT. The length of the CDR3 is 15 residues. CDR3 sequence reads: CASRTGPTVNTEAFF. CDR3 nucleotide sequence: TGTGCCAGCAGAACGGGTCCGACGGTGAACACTGAAGCTTTCTTT.

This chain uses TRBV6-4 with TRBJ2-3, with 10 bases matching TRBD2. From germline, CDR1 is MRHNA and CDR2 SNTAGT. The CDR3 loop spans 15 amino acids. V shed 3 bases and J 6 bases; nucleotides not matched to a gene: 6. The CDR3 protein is CASSERASGSDTQYF. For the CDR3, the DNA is TGTGCCAGCAGTGAACGGGCTAGCGGGAGTGATACGCAGTATTTT.

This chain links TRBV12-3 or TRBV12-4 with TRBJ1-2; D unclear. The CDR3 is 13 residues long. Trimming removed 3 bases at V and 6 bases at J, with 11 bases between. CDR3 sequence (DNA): TGTGCCAGCAGTTTTGTGAGGGTGGATGGCTACACCTTC. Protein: CASSFVRVDGYTF.

Here the CDR3 DNA reads TGTGCTAGTGGTTTGCCAGGGGACAGGGGTAACTATGGCTACACCTTC. This translates into CASGLPGDRGNYGYTF. The V gene is TRBV12-5, the J gene TRBJ1-2, with TRBD1 matching over 10 bases. Per the germline V gene, CDR1 is LGHNT and CDR2 is FRNRAP. This CDR3 is built from 16 residues. Germline trimming cut 2 bases from V and 1 base from J; bases unmatched to any gene: 4.

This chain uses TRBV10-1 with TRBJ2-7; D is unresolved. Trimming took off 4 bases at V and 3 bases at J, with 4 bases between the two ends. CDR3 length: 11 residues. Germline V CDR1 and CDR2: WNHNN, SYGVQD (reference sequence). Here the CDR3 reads CASSASYEQYF. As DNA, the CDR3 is TGCGCCAGCAGTGCGAGCTACGAGCAGTACTTC.

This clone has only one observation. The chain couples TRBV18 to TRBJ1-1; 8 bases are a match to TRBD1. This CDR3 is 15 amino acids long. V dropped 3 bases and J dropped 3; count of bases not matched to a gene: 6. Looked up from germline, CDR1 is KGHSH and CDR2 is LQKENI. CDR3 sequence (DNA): TGTGCCAGCTCACCGAGGACAGGGACGGACACTGAAGCTTTCTTT. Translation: CASSPRTGTDTEAFF.

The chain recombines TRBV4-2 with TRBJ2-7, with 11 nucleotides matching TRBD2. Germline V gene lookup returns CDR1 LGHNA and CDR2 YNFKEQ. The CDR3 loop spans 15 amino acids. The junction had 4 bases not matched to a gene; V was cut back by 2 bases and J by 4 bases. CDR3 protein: CASSQFSGGGYEQYF. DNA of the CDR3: TGTGCCAGCAGCCAATTTAGCGGGGGGGGATACGAGCAGTACTTC.

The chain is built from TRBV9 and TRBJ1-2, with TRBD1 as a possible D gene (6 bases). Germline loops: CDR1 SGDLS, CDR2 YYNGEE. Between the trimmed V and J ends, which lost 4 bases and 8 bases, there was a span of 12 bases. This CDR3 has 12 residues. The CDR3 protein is CASSIQGLGYTF. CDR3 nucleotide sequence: TGTGCCAGCAGCATTCAGGGGTTGGGCTACACCTTC.

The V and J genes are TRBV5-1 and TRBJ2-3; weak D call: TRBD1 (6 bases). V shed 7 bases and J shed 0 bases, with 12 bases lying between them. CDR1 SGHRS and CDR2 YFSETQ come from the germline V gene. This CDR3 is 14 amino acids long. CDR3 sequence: CASCGQPSTDTQYF. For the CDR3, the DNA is TGCGCCAGCTGTGGACAGCCTAGCACAGATACGCAGTATTTT.

The DNA for the CDR3 is TGTGCCAGCAGCTCACAGGTTGCAGGAAACACCATATATTTT. Protein: CASSSQVAGNTIYF. The chain uses TRBV7-9 and TRBJ1-3; tentative D call: TRBD1 (5 bases). Looked up from germline, CDR1 is SEHNR and CDR2 is FQNEAQ (reference sequence). V was cut by 4 bases and J by 4 bases, with 11 bases left in between. The CDR3 is made up of 14 amino acids. Variable domain in full (rest from reference TRBV7-9 and TRBJ1-3): DTGVSQNPRHKITKRGQNVTFRCDPISEHNRLYWYRQTLGQGPEFLTYFQNEAQLEKSRLLSDRFSAERPKGSFSTLEIQRTEQGDSAMYLCASSSQVAGNTIYFGEGSWLTVV.